Listed below are T cell receptor beta chains from one sample, sequenced in a study of blood T cell repertoires in COVID-19. Sequenced by immunoSEQ multiplex PCR; TCRdb stores in-frame clones only, minus some. The table includes a few hundred thousand clones, approximately 86% detected once. Sequencing input: peripheral blood. The receptors shown here come from a man aged 55 to 70 with acute or convalescent COVID-19. Each CDR3 is given with its conserved first and last residue. The D gene is left open where the match is weak. Not all rows give a size; the values are once, few, many and, for expanded clones, a class.

TRBV5-5,.,TRBD1,TRBJ2-2,CASSLRQGAANTGELFF,TGTGCCAGCAGCCTGAGACAGGGGGCGGCGAACACCGGGGAGCTGTTTTTT
TRBV7-8,.,.,TRBJ1-1,CASSRVAHAGMNTEAFF,TGTGCCAGCAGTCGTGTGGCACACGCGGGTATGAACACTGAAGCTTTCTTT
TRBV5-6,.,TRBD1,TRBJ1-1,CASIETGKRLGMNTEAFF,TGTGCCAGCATAGAGACAGGGAAGCGGCTTGGGATGAACACTGAAGCTTTCTTT
TRBV27,.,.,TRBJ2-7,CASSSGVYEQYF,TGTGCCAGCAGTTCAGGGGTTTACGAGCAGTACTTC
TRBV5-4,.,.,TRBJ1-6,CASSPQGHVSNSPLHF,TGTGCCAGCAGTCCACAGGGACACGTCAGTAATTCACCCCTCCACTTT
TRBV2,.,TRBD2,TRBJ2-3,CASSPVLAGGPPKQYF,TGTGCCAGCAGCCCCGTGTTAGCGGGGGGGCCCCCTAAGCAGTATTTT
TRBV28,.,TRBD1,TRBJ1-2,CATTIGTGGYGYTF,TGTGCCACAACGATAGGGACAGGGGGCTATGGCTACACCTTC
TRBV19,.,TRBD2,TRBJ2-1,CASGTRGNEQFF,TGTGCCAGCGGGACTAGGGGTAATGAGCAGTTCTTC
TRBV29-1,.,.,TRBJ2-5,CSVDGQPEYF,TGCAGCGTTGATGGGCAGCCGGAGTACTTC
TRBV6-4,.,.,TRBJ2-1,CASSDNSYNEQFF,TGTGCCAGCAGTGACAACTCTTACAATGAGCAGTTCTTC
TRBV5-1,few,.,TRBJ1-1,CASSLGLYPMNTEAFF,TGCGCCAGCAGCTTGGGACTGTATCCAATGAACACTGAAGCTTTCTTT
TRBV5-6,.,.,TRBJ2-1,CASSLTGRNYNEQFF,TGTGCCAGCAGCTTGACAGGGAGAAACTACAATGAGCAGTTCTTC
TRBV5-6,.,TRBD1,TRBJ1-6,CASSETGDFYNSPLHF,TGTGCCAGCAGCGAGACAGGGGACTTTTATAATTCACCCCTCCACTTT
TRBV5-1,.,TRBD1,TRBJ1-1,CASSLTGQGAMNTEAFF,TGCGCCAGCAGCTTGACAGGACAGGGGGCCATGAACACTGAAGCTTTCTTT
TRBV5-1,.,TRBD1,TRBJ1-5,CASSRRDSPNQPQHF,TGCGCCAGCAGCCGGCGGGACAGCCCCAATCAGCCCCAGCATTTT
TRBV7-9,once,.,TRBJ1-3,CASSALDWGSGNTIYF,TGTGCCAGCAGCGCCTTGGACTGGGGCTCTGGAAACACCATATATTTT
TRBV30,.,.,TRBJ2-1,CAWNLGGNYNEQFF,TGTGCCTGGAATCTCGGGGGAAACTACAATGAGCAGTTCTTC
TRBV4-3,once,.,TRBJ1-3,CASSQGSGIGSSGNTIYF,TGCGCCAGCAGCCAAGGTTCGGGGATTGGGAGCTCTGGAAACACCATATATTTT
TRBV19,once,.,TRBJ2-3,CASSMTGVSQNTQYF,TGTGCCAGTAGTATGACGGGGGTGAGTCAGAATACGCAGTATTTT
TRBV3-1/TRBV3-2,.,TRBD1,TRBJ2-1,CASSPRTGQYNEQFF,TGTGCCAGCAGCCCCAGGACAGGCCAGTACAATGAGCAGTTCTTC
TRBV5-6,.,.,TRBJ1-3,CASSFSGSGNTIYF,TGTGCCAGCAGCTTTAGCGGGTCTGGAAACACCATATATTTT
TRBV4-1,.,.,TRBJ1-6,CASSFRPRQDNSPLHF,TGCGCCAGCAGCTTCCGACCGCGCCAGGATAATTCACCCCTCCACTTT
TRBV3-1/TRBV3-2,.,TRBD1,TRBJ1-4,CASSQGQGFGLATNEKLFF,TGTGCCAGCAGCCAAGGACAGGGGTTCGGACTTGCAACTAATGAAAAACTGTTTTTT
TRBV13,once,.,TRBJ1-5,CASSPGGDGNQPQHF,TGTGCCAGCAGCCCCGGGGGGGACGGCAATCAGCCCCAGCATTTT
TRBV11-2,.,TRBD2,TRBJ2-5,CASSLVWEGRETQYF,TGTGCCAGCAGCTTAGTATGGGAGGGGAGAGAGACCCAGTACTTC
TRBV3-1/TRBV3-2,.,.,TRBJ1-3,CASSRLTRPSGNTIYF,TGTGCCAGCAGCCGTCTCACCAGGCCCTCTGGAAACACCATATATTTT
TRBV14,few,.,TRBJ2-1,CASSPLVGANIYNEQFF,TGTGCCAGCAGCCCTCTTGTGGGGGCAAATATCTACAATGAGCAGTTCTTC
TRBV6-5,few,.,TRBJ2-1,CASTVDFEKEQFF,TGTGCCAGCACCGTGGACTTCGAAAAGGAGCAGTTCTTC
TRBV9,.,TRBD1,TRBJ1-1,CASSTRTGVAEAFF,TGTGCCAGCAGCACTCGGACAGGGGTAGCGGAAGCTTTCTTT
TRBV6-5,.,.,TRBJ1-1,CASKKYEGSNTEAFF,TGTGCCAGCAAGAAATACGAGGGATCCAACACTGAAGCTTTCTTT
TRBV3-1/TRBV3-2,.,TRBD2,TRBJ2-2,CASSPPRGATGELFF,TGTGCCAGCAGCCCCCCGCGGGGGGCAACCGGGGAGCTGTTTTTT
TRBV30,.,.,TRBJ2-2,CAWSVPGRGGSGELFF,TGTGCCTGGAGTGTCCCCGGCAGGGGAGGGTCCGGGGAGCTGTTTTTT
TRBV30,.,TRBD1,TRBJ2-5,CACHDRGSAETQYF,TGTGCCTGCCATGACAGGGGGTCTGCGGAGACCCAGTACTTC
TRBV5-1,.,.,TRBJ2-3,CASSLIEAPSDTQYF,TGCGCCAGCAGCTTAATAGAAGCGCCCTCCGATACGCAGTATTTT
TRBV5-8,few,TRBD1,TRBJ2-5,CARGKQGAEGETQYF,TGTGCCAGAGGAAAACAGGGGGCAGAGGGGGAGACCCAGTACTTC
TRBV7-8,once,.,TRBJ2-2,CASSLGSPPGELFF,TGTGCCAGCAGCTTAGGTAGCCCCCCCGGGGAGCTGTTTTTT
TRBV6-6,.,TRBD2,TRBJ2-3,CASRRGEVWAQDTQYF,TGTGCCAGCAGGCGGGGGGAGGTTTGGGCCCAAGATACGCAGTATTTT
TRBV18,.,.,TRBJ2-7,CASSPHQDSYEQYF,TGTGCCAGCTCCCCACACCAGGACAGCTACGAGCAGTACTTC
TRBV6-5,once,.,TRBJ2-7,CASSLLTGYEQYF,TGTGCCAGCAGTCTTTTGACTGGATACGAGCAGTACTTC
TRBV18,.,TRBD1,TRBJ1-4,CASSPGTGDGEKLFF,TGTGCCAGCTCACCCGGGACAGGGGACGGTGAAAAACTGTTTTTT
TRBV13,.,.,TRBJ1-2,CASARGTVTNYGYTF,TGTGCCAGCGCTAGGGGGACGGTTACTAACTATGGCTACACCTTC
TRBV4-1,once,TRBD2,TRBJ2-3,CASSQGGSGTSTDTQYF,TGCGCCAGCAGCCAAGGGGGTAGCGGGACAAGCACAGATACGCAGTATTTT
TRBV4-1,.,.,TRBJ2-7,CASSQAFPHEQYF,TGCGCCAGCAGCCAGGCCTTTCCCCACGAGCAGTACTTC
TRBV6-4,few,TRBD1,TRBJ1-6,CASSDDRGSPLHF,TGTGCCAGCAGTGACGACAGGGGCTCACCCCTCCACTTT
TRBV5-1,.,TRBD1,TRBJ1-1,CASSFTGTGGAEAFF,TGCGCCAGCAGCTTTACCGGGACAGGGGGCGCTGAAGCTTTCTTT
TRBV19,.,.,TRBJ1-5,CASRNQGTFGPQHF,TGTGCCAGTAGGAACCAGGGGACCTTCGGGCCCCAGCATTTT